This record covers a single T cell receptor beta chain. No antigen is known for it. This specimen belongs to a study of metastatic and nonmetastatic thyroid tumors. Background on the study: Repertoire data that came from the blood and tumor or nodule tissue of malignant and benign thyroid patients were compared. Study-wide points: Relative to benign nodules, malignant thyroid tumors were reportedly characterized by significantly elevated TCR beta diversity in blood and tumor.

V trimming: 11 bases; J trimming: 5 bases; junction bases outside the gene matches: 11. This CDR3 is built from 14 residues. CDR1 and CDR2 from the germline V gene are SEHNR and FQNEAQ (reference sequence). Original methodology: What underpinned the distant-metastasis classifier for papillary thyroid cancer was the set of CDR3 differences across clinicopathological groups. TCRdb re-called clones via MiXCR from the PCR reads. In this record, the V and J calls reflect TCRdb's handling and not the investigators' own analysis. The sample lists tens of thousands of clones; 15% to 20% were seen once. All patients were untreated before thyroid surgery.

This sequence originates from a female donor with papillary thyroid cancer or a benign thyroid nodule (not recorded which). Some clones in this sample may be carry-over from other donors' samples. This chain uses TRBV7-9 with TRBJ1-2, with 10 bases that match TRBD1. The sample comprised blood. The CDR3 is CARPIGTGAYGYTF. The CDR3 nucleotides read TGTGCCCGCCCGATCGGGACAGGGGCTTATGGCTACACCTTC.